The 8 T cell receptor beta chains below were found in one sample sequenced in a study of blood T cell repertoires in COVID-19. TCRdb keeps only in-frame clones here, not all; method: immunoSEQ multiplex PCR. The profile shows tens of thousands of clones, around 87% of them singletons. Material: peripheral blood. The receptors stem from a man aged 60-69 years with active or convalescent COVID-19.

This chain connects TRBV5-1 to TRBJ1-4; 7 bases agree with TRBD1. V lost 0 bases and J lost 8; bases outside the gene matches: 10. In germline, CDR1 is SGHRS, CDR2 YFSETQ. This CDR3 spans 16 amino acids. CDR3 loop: CASSLDPRGLTEKLFF. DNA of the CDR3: TGCGCCAGCAGCTTGGATCCGAGGGGGCTCACGGAAAAACTGTTTTTT.

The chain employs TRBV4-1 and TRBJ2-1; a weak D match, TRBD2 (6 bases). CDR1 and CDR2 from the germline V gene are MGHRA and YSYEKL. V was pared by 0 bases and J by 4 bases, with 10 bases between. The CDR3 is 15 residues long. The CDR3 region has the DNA TGCGCCAGCAGCCAAGAGGGACTCTCTTACAATGAGCAGTTCTTC. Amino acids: CASSQEGLSYNEQFF.

The CDR3: CASEGTGGSYGYTF. The CDR3 DNA sequence: TGTGCCAGCGAGGGGACAGGGGGTTCCTATGGCTACACCTTC. The V and J genes are TRBV18 and TRBJ1-2; the match to TRBD1 covers 11 bases. The germline V gene has CDR1 KGHSH and CDR2 LQKENI. The CDR3 extends over 14 amino acids. V lost 8 bases, J lost 4 bases, and 6 bases stayed unmatched.

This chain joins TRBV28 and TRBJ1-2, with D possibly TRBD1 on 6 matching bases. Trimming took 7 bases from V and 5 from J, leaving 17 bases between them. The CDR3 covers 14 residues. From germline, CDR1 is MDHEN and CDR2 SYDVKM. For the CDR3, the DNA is TGTGCCAGCACCTCTGGATGGGGGCGATATGGCTACACCTTC. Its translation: CASTSGWGRYGYTF.

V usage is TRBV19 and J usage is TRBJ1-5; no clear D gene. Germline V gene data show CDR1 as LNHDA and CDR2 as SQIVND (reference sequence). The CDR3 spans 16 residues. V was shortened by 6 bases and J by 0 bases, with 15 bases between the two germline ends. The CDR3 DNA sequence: TGTGCCAGTAGCCCGAGCCTAGTATATAGCAATCAGCCCCAGCATTTT. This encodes CASSPSLVYSNQPQHF.

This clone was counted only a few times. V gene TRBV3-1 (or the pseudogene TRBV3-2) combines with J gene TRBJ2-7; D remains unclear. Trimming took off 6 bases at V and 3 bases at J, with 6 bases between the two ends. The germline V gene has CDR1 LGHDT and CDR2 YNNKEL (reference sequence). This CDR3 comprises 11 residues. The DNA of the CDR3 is TGTGCCAGCAGTAGGAGCTACGAGCAGTACTTC. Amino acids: CASSRSYEQYF.

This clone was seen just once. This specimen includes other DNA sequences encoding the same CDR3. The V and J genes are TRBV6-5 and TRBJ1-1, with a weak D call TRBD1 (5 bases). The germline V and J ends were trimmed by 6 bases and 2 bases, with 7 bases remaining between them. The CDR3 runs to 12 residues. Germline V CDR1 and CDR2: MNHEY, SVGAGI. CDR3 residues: CASSQGNTEAFF. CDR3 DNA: TGTGCCAGCAGCCAGGGAAACACTGAAGCTTTCTTT.

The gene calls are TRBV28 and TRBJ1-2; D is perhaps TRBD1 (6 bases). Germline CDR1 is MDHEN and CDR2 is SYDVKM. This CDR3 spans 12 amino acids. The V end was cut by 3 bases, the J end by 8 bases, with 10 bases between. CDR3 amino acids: CASSLNGGGYTF. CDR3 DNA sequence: TGTGCCAGCAGTTTGAATGGGGGCGGCTACACCTTC.